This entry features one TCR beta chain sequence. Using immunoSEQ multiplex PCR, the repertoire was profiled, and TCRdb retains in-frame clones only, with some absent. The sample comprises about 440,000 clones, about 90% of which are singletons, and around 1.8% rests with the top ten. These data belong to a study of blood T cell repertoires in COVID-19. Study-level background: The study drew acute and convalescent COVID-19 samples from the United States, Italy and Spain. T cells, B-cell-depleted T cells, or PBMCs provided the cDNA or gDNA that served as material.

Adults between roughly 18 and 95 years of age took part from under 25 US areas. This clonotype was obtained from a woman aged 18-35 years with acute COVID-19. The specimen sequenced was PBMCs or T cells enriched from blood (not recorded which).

CDR3 protein: CASRPRQGPNYGYTF. CDR3 bases: TGTGCCAGCAGACCTCGCCAGGGGCCGAACTATGGCTACACCTTC. V usage is TRBV6-5 and J usage is TRBJ1-2, with D possibly being TRBD1 (6 bases). The germline V and J ends were trimmed by 6 bases and 2 bases, with 16 bases remaining between them. The CDR3 is made up of 15 amino acids. Germline loops: CDR1 MNHEY, CDR2 SVGAGI.